This T cell receptor (beta chain) was sequenced for a study of blood T cell repertoires in COVID-19. Study-wide context: Italy, Spain and the United States were the sources of the convalescent and acute COVID-19 samples. PBMCs, B-cell-depleted T cells, or T cells were the source of the cDNA or gDNA that made up the material.

With regard to this clone: One junction end disagrees with the germline gene, perhaps due to a read error.

Assay used: immunoSEQ multiplex PCR; TCRdb lists only in-frame clones, some missing. Of approximately 350,000 clones listed, roughly 90% are singletons. The CDR3 consists of 16 residues. Per the germline V gene, CDR1 is MNHNS and CDR2 is SASEGT. Cohorts were based on clinical histories the participants reported. The sample taken for sequencing was PBMCs or T cells enriched from blood (not recorded which). This TCR derives from a young woman who had recovered from COVID-19. The V call is TRBV6-1, the J call TRBJ2-7; 9 nucleotides match TRBD1. CDR3 sequence: CAGSELGGDRVYEQYF. The CDR3 bases are TGTGCCGGCAGTGAGCTGGGAGGGGACAGGGTCTACGAGCAGTACTTC.